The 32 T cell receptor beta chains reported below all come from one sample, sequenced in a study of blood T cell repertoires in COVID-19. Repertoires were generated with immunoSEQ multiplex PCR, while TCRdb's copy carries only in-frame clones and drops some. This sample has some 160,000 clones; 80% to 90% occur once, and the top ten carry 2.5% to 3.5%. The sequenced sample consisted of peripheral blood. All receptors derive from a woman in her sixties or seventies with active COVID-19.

CDR3 sequence: CASSPPLRQPNYGYTF. As DNA, the CDR3 is TGTGCCAGCTCACCACCTCTACGACAGCCTAACTATGGCTACACCTTC. The chain uses TRBV18 and TRBJ1-2; a possible D gene is TRBD1 (5 bases). This CDR3 comprises 16 residues. V was shortened by 0 bases and J by 0 bases, with 11 bases between the two germline ends. Germline V lookup: CDR1 KGHSH, CDR2 LQKENI.

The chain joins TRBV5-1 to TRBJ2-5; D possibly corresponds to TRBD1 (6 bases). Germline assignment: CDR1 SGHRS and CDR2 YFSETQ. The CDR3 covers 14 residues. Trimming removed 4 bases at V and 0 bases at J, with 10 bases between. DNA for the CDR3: TGCGCCAGCAGCCGGGACAACAACCAAGAGACCCAGTACTTC. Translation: CASSRDNNQETQYF. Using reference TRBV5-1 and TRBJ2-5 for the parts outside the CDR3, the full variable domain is KAGVTQTPRYLIKTRGQQVTLSCSPISGHRSVSWYQQTPGQGLQFLFEYFSETQRNKGNFPGRFSGRQFSNSRSEMNVSTLELGDSALYLCASSRDNNQETQYFGPGTRLLVL.

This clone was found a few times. The DNA for the CDR3 is TGTGCCAGTAGTGCCGGACCCGGGGCCTACGAGCAGTACTTC. Protein: CASSAGPGAYEQYF. The V and J genes are TRBV19 and TRBJ2-7; D possibly corresponds to TRBD2 (5 bases). Trimming took 5 bases from V and 2 from J, leaving 13 bases between them. Germline lookup yields CDR1 LNHDA and CDR2 SQIVND (reference sequence). The CDR3 length is 14 residues.

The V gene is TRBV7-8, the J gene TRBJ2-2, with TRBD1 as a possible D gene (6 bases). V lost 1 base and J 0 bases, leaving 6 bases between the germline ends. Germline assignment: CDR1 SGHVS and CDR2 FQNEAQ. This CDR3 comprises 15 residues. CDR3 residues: CASSLGDTNTGELFF. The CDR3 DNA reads TGTGCCAGCAGCTTAGGGGACACGAACACCGGGGAGCTGTTTTTT.

The CDR3 here is CASSGSGRDYEQYF. The DNA of the CDR3 is TGTGCCAGCAGCGGAAGCGGGAGGGACTACGAGCAGTACTTC. This chain uses TRBV9 with TRBJ2-7, with TRBD2 identical over 10 bases. This CDR3 has 14 residues. The trim removed 3 bases at V and 3 bases at J, leaving 3 bases unmatched. The germline V gene encodes CDR1 SGDLS and CDR2 YYNGEE.

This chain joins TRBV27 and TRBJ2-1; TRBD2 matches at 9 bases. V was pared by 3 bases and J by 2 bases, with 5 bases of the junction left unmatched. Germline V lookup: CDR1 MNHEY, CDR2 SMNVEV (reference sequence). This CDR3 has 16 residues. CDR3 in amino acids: CASSFPIAGAYNEQFF. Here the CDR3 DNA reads TGTGCCAGCAGTTTCCCAATAGCGGGAGCCTACAATGAGCAGTTCTTC.

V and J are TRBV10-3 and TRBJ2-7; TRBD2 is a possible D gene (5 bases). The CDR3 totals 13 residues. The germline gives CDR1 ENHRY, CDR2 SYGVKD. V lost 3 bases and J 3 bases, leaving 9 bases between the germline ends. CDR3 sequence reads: CAISDPDYYEQYF. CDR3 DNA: TGTGCCATCAGTGACCCCGACTACTACGAGCAGTACTTC.

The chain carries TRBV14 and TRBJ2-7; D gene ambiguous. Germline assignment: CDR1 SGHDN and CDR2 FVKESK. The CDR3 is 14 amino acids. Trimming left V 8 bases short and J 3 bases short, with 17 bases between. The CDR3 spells CASGRGSVSYEQYF. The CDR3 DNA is TGTGCCAGCGGTCGTGGCAGCGTGAGCTACGAGCAGTACTTC.

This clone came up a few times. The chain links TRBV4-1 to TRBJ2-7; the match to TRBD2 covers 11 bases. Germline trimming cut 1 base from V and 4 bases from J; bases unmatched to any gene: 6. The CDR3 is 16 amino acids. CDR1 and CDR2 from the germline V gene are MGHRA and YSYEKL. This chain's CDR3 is CASSQGASGGIYEQYF. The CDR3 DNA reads TGCGCCAGCAGCCAAGGGGCTAGCGGGGGGATTTACGAGCAGTACTTC.

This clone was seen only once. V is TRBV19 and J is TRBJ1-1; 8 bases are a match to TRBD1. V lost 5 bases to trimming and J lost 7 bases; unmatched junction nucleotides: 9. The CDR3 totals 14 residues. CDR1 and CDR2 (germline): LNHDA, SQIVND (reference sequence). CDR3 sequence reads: CASSAGQGGHEAFF. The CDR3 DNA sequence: TGTGCCAGTAGTGCCGGACAGGGAGGGCATGAAGCTTTCTTT.

CDR3 sequence: CASSSGQGGFQPQHF. The CDR3, as DNA: TGTGCCAGCAGCTCGGGACAGGGGGGATTTCAGCCCCAGCATTTT. The chain has TRBV7-3 and TRBJ1-5; 11 bases align to TRBD1. V was pared by 4 bases and J by 6 bases, with 5 bases of the junction left unmatched. The V gene's germline CDR1 is SGHTA and CDR2 FQGTGA. The CDR3 is 15 residues long.

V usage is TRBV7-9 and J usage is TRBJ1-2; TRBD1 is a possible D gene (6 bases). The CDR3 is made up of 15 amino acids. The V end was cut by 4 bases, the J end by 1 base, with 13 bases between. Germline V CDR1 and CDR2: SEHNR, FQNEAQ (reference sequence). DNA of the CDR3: TGTGCCAGCAGCTCATCGAACAGGGTTAACTATGGCTACACCTTC. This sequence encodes CASSSSNRVNYGYTF.

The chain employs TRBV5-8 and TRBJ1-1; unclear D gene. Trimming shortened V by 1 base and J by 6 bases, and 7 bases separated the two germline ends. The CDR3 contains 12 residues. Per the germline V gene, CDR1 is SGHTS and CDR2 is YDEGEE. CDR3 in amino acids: CASSLRGSEAFF. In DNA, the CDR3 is TGTGCCAGCAGCTTGAGAGGTTCTGAAGCTTTCTTT.

CDR3 DNA sequence: TGTGCCAGCACAAAGGAAAGAGGAGCTGAAGCTTTCTTT. This codes for CASTKERGAEAFF. The chain combines TRBV2 with TRBJ1-1; D call uncertain. CDR3 size: 13 residues. Germline CDR1 is SNHLY and CDR2 is FYNNEI. With 7 bases removed from V and 6 bases from J, the gap between germline ends came to 15 bases.

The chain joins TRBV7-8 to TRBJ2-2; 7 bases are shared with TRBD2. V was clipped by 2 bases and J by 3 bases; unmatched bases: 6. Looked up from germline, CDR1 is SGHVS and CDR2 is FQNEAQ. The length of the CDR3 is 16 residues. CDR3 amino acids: CASSLRDYLYTGELFF. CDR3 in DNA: TGTGCCAGCAGCTTAAGGGACTACCTTTACACCGGGGAGCTGTTTTTT.

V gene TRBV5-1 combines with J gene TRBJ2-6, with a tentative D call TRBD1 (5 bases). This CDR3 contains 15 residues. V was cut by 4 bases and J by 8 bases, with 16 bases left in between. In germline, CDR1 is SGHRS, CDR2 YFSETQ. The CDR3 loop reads CASSLPRQGSNVLTF. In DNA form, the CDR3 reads TGCGCCAGCAGCCTACCGAGGCAGGGTTCCAACGTCCTGACTTTC.

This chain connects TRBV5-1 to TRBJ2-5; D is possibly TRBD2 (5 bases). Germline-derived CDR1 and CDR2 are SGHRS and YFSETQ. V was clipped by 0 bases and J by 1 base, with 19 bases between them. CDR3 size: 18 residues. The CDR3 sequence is CASSLGVGRAGSQETQYF. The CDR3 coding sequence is TGCGCCAGCAGCTTGGGTGTGGGCCGTGCGGGTTCCCAAGAGACCCAGTACTTC.

DNA of the CDR3: TGTGCCTGGAGTGTACTGTCAGGCAGAAATTCACCCCTCCACTTT. Its translation: CAWSVLSGRNSPLHF. This chain connects TRBV30 to TRBJ1-6; D not resolved. Germline lookup yields CDR1 GTSNPN and CDR2 SVGIG (reference sequence). Trimming cost V 0 bases and J 7 bases, with 13 bases left between them. CDR3 length equals 15 residues.

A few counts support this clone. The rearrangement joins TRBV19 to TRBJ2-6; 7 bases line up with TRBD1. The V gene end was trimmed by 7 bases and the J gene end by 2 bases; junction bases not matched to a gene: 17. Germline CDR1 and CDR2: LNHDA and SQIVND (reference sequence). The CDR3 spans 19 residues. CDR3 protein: CASTLGDSVFSAGANVLTF. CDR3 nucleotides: TGTGCCAGTACCTTAGGGGACAGTGTCTTTTCGGCTGGGGCCAACGTCCTGACTTTC.

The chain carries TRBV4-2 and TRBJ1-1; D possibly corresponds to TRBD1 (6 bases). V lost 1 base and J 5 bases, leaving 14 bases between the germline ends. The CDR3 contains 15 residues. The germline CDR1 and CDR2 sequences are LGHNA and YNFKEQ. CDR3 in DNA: TGTGCCAGCAGCCAAGGGGGGGGCCCGGGAACTGAAGCTTTCTTT. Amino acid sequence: CASSQGGGPGTEAFF.

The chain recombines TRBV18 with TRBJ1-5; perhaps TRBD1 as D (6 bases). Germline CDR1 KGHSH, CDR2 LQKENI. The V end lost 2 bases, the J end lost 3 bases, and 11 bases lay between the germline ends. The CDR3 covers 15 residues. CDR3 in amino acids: CASSPMRTDNQPQHF. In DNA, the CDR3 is TGTGCCAGCTCACCAATGCGGACAGACAATCAGCCCCAGCATTTT.

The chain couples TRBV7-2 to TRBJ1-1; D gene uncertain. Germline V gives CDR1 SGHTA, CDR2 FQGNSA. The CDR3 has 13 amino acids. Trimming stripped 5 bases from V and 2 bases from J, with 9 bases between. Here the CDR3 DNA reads TGTGCCAGCAGCCTAGGAGCCAACACTGAAGCTTTCTTT. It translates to CASSLGANTEAFF.

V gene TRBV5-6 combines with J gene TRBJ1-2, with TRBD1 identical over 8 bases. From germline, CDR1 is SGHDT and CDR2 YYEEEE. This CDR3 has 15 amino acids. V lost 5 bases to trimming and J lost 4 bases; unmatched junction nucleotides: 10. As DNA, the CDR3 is TGTGCCAGCAGAAGGAAACGGACAGGGATCTATGGCTACACCTTC. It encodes CASRRKRTGIYGYTF.

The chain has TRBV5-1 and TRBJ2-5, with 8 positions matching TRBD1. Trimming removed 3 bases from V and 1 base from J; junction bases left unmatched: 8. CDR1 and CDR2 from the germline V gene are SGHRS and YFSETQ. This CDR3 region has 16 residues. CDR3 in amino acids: CASSYGTGGAQETQYF. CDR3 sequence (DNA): TGCGCCAGCAGCTATGGGACAGGAGGAGCCCAAGAGACCCAGTACTTC.

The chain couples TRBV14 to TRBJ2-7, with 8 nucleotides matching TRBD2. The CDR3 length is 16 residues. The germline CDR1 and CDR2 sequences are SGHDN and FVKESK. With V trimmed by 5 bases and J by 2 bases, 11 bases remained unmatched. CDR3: CASSGSSSGIPYEQYF. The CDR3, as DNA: TGTGCCAGCAGCGGGAGTAGTAGCGGGATCCCCTACGAGCAGTACTTC.

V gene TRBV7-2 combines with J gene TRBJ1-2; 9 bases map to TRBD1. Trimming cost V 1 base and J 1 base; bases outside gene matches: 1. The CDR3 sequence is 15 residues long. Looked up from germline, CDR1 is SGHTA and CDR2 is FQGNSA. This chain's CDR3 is CASSLVGQGNYGYTF. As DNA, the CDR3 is TGTGCCAGCAGCTTAGTGGGACAGGGTAACTATGGCTACACCTTC.

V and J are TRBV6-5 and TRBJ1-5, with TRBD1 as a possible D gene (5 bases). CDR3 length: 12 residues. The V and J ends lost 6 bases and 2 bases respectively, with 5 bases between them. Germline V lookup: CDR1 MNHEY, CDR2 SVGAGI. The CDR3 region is CASRTGNQPQHF. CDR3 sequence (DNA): TGTGCCAGCAGGACAGGCAATCAGCCCCAGCATTTT.

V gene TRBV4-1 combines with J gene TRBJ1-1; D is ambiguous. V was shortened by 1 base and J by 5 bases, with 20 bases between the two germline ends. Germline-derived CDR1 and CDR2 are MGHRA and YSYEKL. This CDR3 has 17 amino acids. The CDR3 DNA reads TGCGCCAGCAGCCAAGTCGGGGTCTCGGAAGTCGGAACTGAAGCTTTCTTT. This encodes CASSQVGVSEVGTEAFF.

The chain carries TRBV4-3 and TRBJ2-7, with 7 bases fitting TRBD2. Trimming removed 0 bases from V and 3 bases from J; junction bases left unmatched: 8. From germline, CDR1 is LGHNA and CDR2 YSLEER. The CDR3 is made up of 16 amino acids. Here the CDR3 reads CASSQDGPSGYYEQYF. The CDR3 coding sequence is TGCGCCAGCAGCCAAGATGGGCCTAGCGGATACTACGAGCAGTACTTC.

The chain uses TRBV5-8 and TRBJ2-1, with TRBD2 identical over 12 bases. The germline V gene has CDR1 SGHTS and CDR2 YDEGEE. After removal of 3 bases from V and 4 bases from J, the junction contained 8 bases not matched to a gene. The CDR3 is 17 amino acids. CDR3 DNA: TGTGCCAGCAGCTGGGTCCGACTAGCGGGGGAATACAATGAGCAGTTCTTC. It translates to CASSWVRLAGEYNEQFF.

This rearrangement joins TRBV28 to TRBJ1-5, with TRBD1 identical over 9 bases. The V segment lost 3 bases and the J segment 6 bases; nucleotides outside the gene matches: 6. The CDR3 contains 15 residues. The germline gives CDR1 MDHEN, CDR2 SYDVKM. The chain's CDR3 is CASSFVGTGSQPQHF. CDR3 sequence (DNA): TGTGCCAGCAGTTTTGTGGGGACAGGGTCTCAGCCCCAGCATTTT.

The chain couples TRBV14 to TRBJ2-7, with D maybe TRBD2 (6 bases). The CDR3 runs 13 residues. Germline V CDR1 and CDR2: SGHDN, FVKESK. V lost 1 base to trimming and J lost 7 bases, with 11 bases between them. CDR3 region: CASSQVDGGEQYF. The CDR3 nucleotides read TGTGCCAGCAGCCAAGTGGACGGGGGAGAGCAGTACTTC.